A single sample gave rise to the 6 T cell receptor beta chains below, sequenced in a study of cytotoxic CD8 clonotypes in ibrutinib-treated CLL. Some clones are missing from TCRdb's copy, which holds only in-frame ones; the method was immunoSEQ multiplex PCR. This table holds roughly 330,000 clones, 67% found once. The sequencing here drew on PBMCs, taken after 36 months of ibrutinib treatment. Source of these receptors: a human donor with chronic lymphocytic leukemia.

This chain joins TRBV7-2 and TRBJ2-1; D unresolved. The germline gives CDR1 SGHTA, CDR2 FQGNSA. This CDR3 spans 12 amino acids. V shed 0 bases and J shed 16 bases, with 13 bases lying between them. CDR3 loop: CASSLAPYSPFF. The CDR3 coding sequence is TGTGCCAGCAGCTTAGCACCGTACTCCCCTTTCTTC.

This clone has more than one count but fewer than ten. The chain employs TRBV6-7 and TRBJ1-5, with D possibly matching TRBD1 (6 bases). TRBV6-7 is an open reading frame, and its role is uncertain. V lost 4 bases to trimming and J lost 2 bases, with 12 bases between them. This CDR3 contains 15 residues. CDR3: CASSFRGIGNQPQHF. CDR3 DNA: TGTGCCAGCAGTTTCAGGGGTATTGGCAATCAGCCCCAGCATTTT.

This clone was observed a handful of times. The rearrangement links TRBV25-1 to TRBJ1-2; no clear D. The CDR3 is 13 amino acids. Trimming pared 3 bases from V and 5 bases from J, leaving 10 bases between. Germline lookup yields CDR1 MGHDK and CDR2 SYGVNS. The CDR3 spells CASSDRGLYGYTF. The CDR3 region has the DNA TGTGCCAGCAGTGATCGAGGGTTGTATGGCTACACCTTC.

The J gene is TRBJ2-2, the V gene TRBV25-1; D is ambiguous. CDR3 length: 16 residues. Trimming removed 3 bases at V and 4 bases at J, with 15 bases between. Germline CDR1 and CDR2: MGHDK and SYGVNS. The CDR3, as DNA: TGTGCCAGCAGTGACCCCCCAGGTCCTAGCACCGGGGAGCTGTTTTTT. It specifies CASSDPPGPSTGELFF.

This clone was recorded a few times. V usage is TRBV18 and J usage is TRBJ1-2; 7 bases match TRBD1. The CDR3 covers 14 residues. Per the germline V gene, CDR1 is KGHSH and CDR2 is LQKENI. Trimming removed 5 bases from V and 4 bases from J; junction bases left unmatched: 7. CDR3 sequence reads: CASSSAGQTYGYTF. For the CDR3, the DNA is TGTGCCAGCTCATCCGCGGGACAGACCTATGGCTACACCTTC.

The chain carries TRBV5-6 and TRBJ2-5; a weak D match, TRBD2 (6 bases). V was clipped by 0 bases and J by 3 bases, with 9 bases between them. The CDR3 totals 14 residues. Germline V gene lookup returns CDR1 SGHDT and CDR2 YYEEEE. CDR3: CASSLGDLEETQYF. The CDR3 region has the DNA TGTGCCAGCAGCTTGGGGGACTTAGAAGAGACCCAGTACTTC.